Below, 8 T cell receptor beta chains from the same sample are listed, as sequenced in a study of a mutant IDH1 vaccine in newly diagnosed glioma. The antigens of these receptors remain unknown. As for time point: week 5, during vaccination. Doses comprised 300 ug of mutant IDH1 20-mer peptide each, plus topical imiquimod. The data were produced by immunoSEQ multiplex PCR, yet TCRdb's version contains in-frame clones alone and is incomplete. The top ten hold 7.4% of the sample, which has 50,000 or so clones, around four fifths seen once. The sequencing used PBMCs, collected from a glioma patient whose treatment included an IDH1 peptide vaccine. Source of these receptors: a woman between 45 and 65 years old with glioma.

This chain connects TRBV11-3 to TRBJ2-5, with D possibly TRBD2 on 7 matching bases. This CDR3 has 14 residues. Trimming removed 5 bases from V and 2 bases from J, with 12 bases in between. The V gene's germline CDR1 is SGHNT and CDR2 YENEEA. CDR3 loop: CASSLGGDQETQYF. CDR3 in DNA: TGTGCCAGCAGCCTAGGGGGGGATCAAGAGACCCAGTACTTC.

V is TRBV4-1 and J is TRBJ1-1; D ambiguous. The V end was cut by 0 bases, the J end by 0 bases, with 8 bases between. The CDR3 contains 15 residues. CDR1 is MGHRA and CDR2 is YSYEKL in the germline V gene. The CDR3 reads CASSQDGQMNTEAFF. CDR3 sequence (DNA): TGCGCCAGCAGCCAAGACGGGCAGATGAACACTGAAGCTTTCTTT.

This chain connects TRBV10-3 to TRBJ1-2, with D hard to call. The CDR3 is 14 residues long. Trimming pared 2 bases from V and 8 bases from J, leaving 15 bases between. CDR1 is ENHRY and CDR2 is SYGVKD in the germline V gene. The CDR3 sequence is CAISEGPGPEGYTF. The DNA for the CDR3 is TGTGCCATCAGTGAGGGCCCGGGTCCGGAAGGCTACACCTTC.

The chain uses TRBV6-1 and TRBJ2-5, with D maybe TRBD2 (5 bases). Looked up from germline, CDR1 is MNHNS and CDR2 is SASEGT. Trimming cost V 2 bases and J 5 bases, with 12 bases left between them. The CDR3 runs to 14 residues. CDR3 DNA sequence: TGTGCCAGCAGTGAATTAGGAAGCGGCGAGACCCAGTACTTC. Translated: CASSELGSGETQYF.

The rearrangement links TRBV19 to TRBJ2-3; TRBD2 agrees at 12 bases. CDR1 LNHDA and CDR2 SQIVND come from the germline V gene (reference sequence). The length of the CDR3 is 16 residues. J was trimmed by 2 bases and V by 5 bases; bases with no gene match: 5. CDR3 loop: CASSLGLAGNTDTQYF. The CDR3 DNA is TGTGCCAGTAGTCTTGGACTAGCGGGGAACACAGATACGCAGTATTTT.

The CDR3 region has the DNA TGTGCCAGCAGTGAGACCTTGGGGCTCTATGGCTACACCTTC. Translating gives CASSETLGLYGYTF. The chain couples TRBV2 to TRBJ1-2, with a tentative D call TRBD1 (5 bases). Trimming took 3 bases from V and 4 from J, leaving 12 bases between them. The germline CDR1 and CDR2 sequences are SNHLY and FYNNEI. The CDR3 spans 14 residues.

The chain recombines TRBV19 with TRBJ1-1; D is possibly TRBD1 (6 bases). From germline, CDR1 is LNHDA and CDR2 SQIVND (reference sequence). Trimming left V 3 bases short and J 6 bases short, with 14 bases between. The CDR3 has 14 amino acids. CDR3 DNA sequence: TGTGCCAGTAGTATCTGGGGGGCTTATCCTGAAGCTTTCTTT. It is translated as CASSIWGAYPEAFF. Based on the CDR3 plus reference TRBV19 and TRBJ1-1, the full variable domain is DGGITQSPKYLFRKEGQNVTLSCEQNLNHDAMYWYRQDPGQGLRLIYYSQIVNDFQKGDIAEGYSVSREKKESFPLTVTSAQKNPTAFYLCASSIWGAYPEAFFGQGTRLTVV.

V is TRBV6-4 and J is TRBJ1-2; 9 bases agree with TRBD1. CDR1 and CDR2 from the germline V gene are MRHNA and SNTAGT. The CDR3 covers 14 residues. The junction had 6 bases not matched to a gene; V was cut back by 6 bases and J by 4 bases. CDR3 residues: CASRPGTGSYGYTF. The CDR3 nucleotides are TGTGCCAGCAGACCCGGGACAGGGTCCTATGGCTACACCTTC.